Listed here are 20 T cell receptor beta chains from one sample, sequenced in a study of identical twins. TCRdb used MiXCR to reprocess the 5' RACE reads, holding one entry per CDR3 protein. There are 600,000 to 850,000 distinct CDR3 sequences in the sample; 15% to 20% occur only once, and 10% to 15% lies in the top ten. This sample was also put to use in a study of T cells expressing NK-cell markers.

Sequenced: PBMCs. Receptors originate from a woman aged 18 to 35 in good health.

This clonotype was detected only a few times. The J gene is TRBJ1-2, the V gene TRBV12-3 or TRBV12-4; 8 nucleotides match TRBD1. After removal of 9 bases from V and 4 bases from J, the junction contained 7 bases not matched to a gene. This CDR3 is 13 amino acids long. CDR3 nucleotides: TGTGCCAGTATGGTACAGGGGGGCTATGGCTACACCTTC. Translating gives CASMVQGGYGYTF.

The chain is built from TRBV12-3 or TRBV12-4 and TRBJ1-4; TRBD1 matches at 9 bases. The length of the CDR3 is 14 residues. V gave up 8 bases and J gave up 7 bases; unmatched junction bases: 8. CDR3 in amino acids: CASSTQGALEKLFF. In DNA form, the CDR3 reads TGTGCCAGCTCCACACAGGGGGCGCTTGAAAAACTGTTTTTT.

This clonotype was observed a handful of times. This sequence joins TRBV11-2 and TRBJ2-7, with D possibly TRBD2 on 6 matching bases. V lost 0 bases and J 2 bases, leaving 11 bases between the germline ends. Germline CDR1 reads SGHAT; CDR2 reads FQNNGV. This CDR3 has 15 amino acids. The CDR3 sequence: CASSLEAAGTYEQYF. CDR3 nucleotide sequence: TGTGCCAGCAGCTTAGAGGCGGCGGGAACCTACGAGCAGTACTTC.

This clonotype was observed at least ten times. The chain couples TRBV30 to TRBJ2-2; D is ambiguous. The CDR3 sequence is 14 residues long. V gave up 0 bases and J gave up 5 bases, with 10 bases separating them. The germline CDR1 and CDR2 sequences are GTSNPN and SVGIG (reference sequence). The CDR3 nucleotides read TGTGCCTGGAGTGTAGGGCAGGAAACCGGGGAGCTGTTTTTT. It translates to CAWSVGQETGELFF.

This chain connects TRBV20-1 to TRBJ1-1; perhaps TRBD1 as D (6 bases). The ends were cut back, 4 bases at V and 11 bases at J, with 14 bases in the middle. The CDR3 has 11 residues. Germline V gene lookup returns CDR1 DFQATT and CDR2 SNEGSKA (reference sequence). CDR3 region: CSATDRLRAFF. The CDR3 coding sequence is TGCAGTGCTACCGACAGGTTACGGGCTTTCTTT.

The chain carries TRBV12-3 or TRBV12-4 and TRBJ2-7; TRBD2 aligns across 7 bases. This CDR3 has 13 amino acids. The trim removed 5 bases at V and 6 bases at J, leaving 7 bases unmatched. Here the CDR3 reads CASSRGDLGEQYF. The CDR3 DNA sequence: TGTGCCAGCAGTCGGGGGGATTTGGGCGAGCAGTACTTC.

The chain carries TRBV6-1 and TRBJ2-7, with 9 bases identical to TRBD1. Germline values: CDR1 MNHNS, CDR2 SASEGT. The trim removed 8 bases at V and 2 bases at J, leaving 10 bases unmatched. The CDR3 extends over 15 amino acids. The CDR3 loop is CASLARDRVTYEQYF. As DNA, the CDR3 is TGTGCCAGCTTGGCCCGGGACAGGGTCACCTACGAGCAGTACTTC.

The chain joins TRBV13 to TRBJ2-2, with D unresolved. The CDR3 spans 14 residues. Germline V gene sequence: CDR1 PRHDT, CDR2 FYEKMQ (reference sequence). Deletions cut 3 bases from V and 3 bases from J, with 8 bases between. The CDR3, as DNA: TGTGCCAGCAGCTTGCGGATGGACACCGGGGAGCTGTTTTTT. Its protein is CASSLRMDTGELFF.

CDR3 in amino acids: CAISERGTEYGYTF. CDR3 sequence (DNA): TGTGCCATCAGTGAGAGGGGCACGGAATATGGCTACACCTTC. The V and J genes are TRBV10-3 and TRBJ1-2; D may be TRBD1 (5 bases). This CDR3 spans 14 amino acids. Germline CDR1 reads ENHRY; CDR2 reads SYGVKD. The V and J ends lost 2 bases and 5 bases respectively, with 12 bases between them.

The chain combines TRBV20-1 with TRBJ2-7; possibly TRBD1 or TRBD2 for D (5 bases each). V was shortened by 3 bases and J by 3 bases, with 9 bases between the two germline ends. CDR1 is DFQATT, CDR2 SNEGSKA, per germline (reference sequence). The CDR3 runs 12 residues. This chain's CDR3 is CSARGRIYEQYF. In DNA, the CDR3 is TGCAGTGCTAGGGGACGGATCTACGAGCAGTACTTC.

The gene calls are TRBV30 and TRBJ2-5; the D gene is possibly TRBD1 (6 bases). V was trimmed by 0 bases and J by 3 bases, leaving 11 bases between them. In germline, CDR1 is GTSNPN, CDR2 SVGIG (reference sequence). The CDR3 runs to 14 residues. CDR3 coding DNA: TGTGCCTGGAGTGTTCCTGGGGGCAAAGAGACCCAGTACTTC. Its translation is CAWSVPGGKETQYF.

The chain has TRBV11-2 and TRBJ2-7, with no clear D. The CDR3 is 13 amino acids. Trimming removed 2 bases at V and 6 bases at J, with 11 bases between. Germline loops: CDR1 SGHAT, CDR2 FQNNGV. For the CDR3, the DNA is TGTGCCAGCAGCTTACGTGTCGGGTTCGAGCAGTACTTC. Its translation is CASSLRVGFEQYF. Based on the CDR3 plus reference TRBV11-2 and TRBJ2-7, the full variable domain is EAGVAQSPRYKIIEKRQSVAFWCNPISGHATLYWYQQILGQGPKLLIQFQNNGVVDDSQLPKDRFSAERLKGVDSTLKIQPAKLEDSAVYLCASSLRVGFEQYFGPGTRLTVT.

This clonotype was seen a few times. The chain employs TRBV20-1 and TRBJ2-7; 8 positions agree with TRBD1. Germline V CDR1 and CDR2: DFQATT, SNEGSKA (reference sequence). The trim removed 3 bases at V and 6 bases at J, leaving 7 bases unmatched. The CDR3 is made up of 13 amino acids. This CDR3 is CSARGQVASEQYF. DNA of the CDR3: TGCAGTGCTAGGGGACAGGTCGCCTCCGAGCAGTACTTC.

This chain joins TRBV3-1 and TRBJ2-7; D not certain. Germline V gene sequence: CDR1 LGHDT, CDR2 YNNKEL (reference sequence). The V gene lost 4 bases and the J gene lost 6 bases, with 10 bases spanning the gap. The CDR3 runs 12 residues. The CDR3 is CASSPDNFEQYF. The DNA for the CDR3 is TGTGCCAGCAGCCCCGACAATTTCGAGCAGTACTTC.

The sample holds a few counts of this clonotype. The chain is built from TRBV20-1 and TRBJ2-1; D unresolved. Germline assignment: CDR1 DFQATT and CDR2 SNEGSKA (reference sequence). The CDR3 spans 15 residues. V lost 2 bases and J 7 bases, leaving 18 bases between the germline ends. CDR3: CSARPPPYSRNEQFF. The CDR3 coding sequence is TGCAGTGCTAGACCCCCACCGTACTCGAGGAATGAGCAGTTCTTC.

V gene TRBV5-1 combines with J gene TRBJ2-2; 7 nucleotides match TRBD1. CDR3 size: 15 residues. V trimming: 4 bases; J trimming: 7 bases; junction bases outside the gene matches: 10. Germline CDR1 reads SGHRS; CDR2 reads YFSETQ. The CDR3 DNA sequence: TGCGCCAGCAGCCTAGACAGGGCGAGAGGCGGGGAGCTGTTTTTT. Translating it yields CASSLDRARGGELFF.

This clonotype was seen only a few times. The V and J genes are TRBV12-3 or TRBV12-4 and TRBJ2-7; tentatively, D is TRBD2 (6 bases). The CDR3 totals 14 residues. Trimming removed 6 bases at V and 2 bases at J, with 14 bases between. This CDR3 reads CASSRTTPPYEQYF. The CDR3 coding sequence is TGTGCCAGCAGCCGGACTACCCCCCCCTACGAGCAGTACTTC.

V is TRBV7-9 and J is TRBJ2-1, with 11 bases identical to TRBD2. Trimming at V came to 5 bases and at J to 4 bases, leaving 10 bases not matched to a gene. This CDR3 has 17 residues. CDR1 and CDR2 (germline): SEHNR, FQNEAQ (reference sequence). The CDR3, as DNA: TGTGCCAGCAGCCCCCTTGGGGGGACTAGCGGATACAATGAGCAGTTCTTC. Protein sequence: CASSPLGGTSGYNEQFF.

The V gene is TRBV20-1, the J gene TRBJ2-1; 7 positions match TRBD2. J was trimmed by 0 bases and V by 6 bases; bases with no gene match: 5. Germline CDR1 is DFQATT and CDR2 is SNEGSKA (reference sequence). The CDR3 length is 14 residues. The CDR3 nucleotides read TGCAGTGCAGGGGAGGGGAGCTCCTACAATGAGCAGTTCTTC. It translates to CSAGEGSSYNEQFF.

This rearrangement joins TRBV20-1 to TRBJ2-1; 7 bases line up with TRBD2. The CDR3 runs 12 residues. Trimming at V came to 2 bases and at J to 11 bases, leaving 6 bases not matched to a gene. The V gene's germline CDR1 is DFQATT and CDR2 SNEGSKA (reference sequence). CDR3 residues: CSARSAGDKQFF. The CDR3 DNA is TGCAGTGCTAGATCGGCGGGGGATAAGCAGTTCTTC.